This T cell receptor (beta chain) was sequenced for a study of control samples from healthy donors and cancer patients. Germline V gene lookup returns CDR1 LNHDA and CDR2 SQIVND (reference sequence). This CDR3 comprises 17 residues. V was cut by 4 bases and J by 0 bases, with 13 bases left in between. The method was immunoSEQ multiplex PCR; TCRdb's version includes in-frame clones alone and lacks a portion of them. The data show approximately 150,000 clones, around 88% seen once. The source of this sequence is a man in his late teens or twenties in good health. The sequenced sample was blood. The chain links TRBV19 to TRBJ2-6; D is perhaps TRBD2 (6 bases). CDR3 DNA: TGTGCCAGTAGTAGGGGGGACGGAGTCTCTGGGGCCAACGTCCTGACTTTC. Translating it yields CASSRGDGVSGANVLTF. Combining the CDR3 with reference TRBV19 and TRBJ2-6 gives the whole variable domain DGGITQSPKYLFRKEGQNVTLSCEQNLNHDAMYWYRQDPGQGLRLIYYSQIVNDFQKGDIAEGYSVSREKKESFPLTVTSAQKNPTAFYLCASSRGDGVSGANVLTFGAGSRLTVL.